One sample yielded the 18 T cell receptor beta chains listed below, sequenced in a study of OX40 agonist ivuxolimab in advanced cancers. Some clones are missing from TCRdb's copy, which holds only in-frame ones; the method was immunoSEQ multiplex PCR. Here the sample spans about 100,000 clones, 91% being singletons. The input for sequencing was CD4+ or CD8+ T cells sorted from blood, taken in a trial of the OX40 agonist ivuxolimab. These receptors came from an adult with an advanced solid tumor such as melanoma, head and neck, liver or kidney cancer.

This clone has only one observation. The rearrangement uses TRBV27 and TRBJ1-5, with a weak D call TRBD1 (5 bases). Per the germline V gene, CDR1 is MNHEY and CDR2 is SMNVEV (reference sequence). V lost 4 bases, J lost 0 bases, and 19 bases lay in between. CDR3 length equals 18 residues. CDR3 sequence reads: CASSSTPAGAYSNQPQHF. DNA for the CDR3: TGTGCCAGCAGTTCGACTCCCGCCGGGGCTTATAGCAATCAGCCCCAGCATTTT.

This chain connects TRBV28 to TRBJ1-2; TRBD1 matches at 10 bases. The V gene end was trimmed by 9 bases and the J gene end by 3 bases; junction bases not matched to a gene: 7. Per the germline V gene, CDR1 is MDHEN and CDR2 is SYDVKM. This CDR3 is 14 amino acids long. The CDR3 nucleotides read TGTGCCAGTTTAGACAGGGGGCGCCACTATGGCTACACCTTC. Protein: CASLDRGRHYGYTF.

This chain connects TRBV18 to TRBJ2-5; D may correspond to TRBD1 or TRBD2 (6 bases each). V dropped 0 bases and J dropped 1 base, with 15 bases sitting between them. Germline V CDR1 and CDR2: KGHSH, LQKENI. The length of the CDR3 is 17 residues. The CDR3 DNA sequence: TGTGCCAGCTCACCACCGGGGGGCGGGAATCTCCAAGAGACCCAGTACTTC. As protein: CASSPPGGGNLQETQYF.

A single count supports this clone. V usage is TRBV21-1 and J usage is TRBJ2-5; the D call in the table, TRBD1, was not verified against the DNA. TRBV21-1 is classified as a pseudogene. CDR3 length equals 15 residues. The CDR3 DNA sequence: TGTGCCAGCAGCAAAGCGGCAGATCTTCAAGAGACCCAGTACTTC. Encoded protein: CASSKAADLQETQYF.

V is TRBV7-2 and J is TRBJ1-4; no reliable D call. From germline, CDR1 is SGHTA and CDR2 FQGNSA. CDR3 length equals 16 residues. V was pared by 4 bases and J by 11 bases, with 23 bases between. CDR3 sequence (DNA): TGTGCCAGCAGCTATCGACCCGATGCACATATGAAGAAACTGTTTTTT. Amino acids: CASSYRPDAHMKKLFF.

The V gene is TRBV28, the J gene TRBJ2-7; 10 bases are a match to TRBD1. Germline trimming cut 6 bases from V and 5 bases from J; bases unmatched to any gene: 4. The CDR3 has 13 amino acids. CDR1 is MDHEN, CDR2 SYDVKM, per germline. CDR3 sequence: CASRKTGGHEQYF. The CDR3 DNA follows: TGTGCCAGCAGAAAGACAGGGGGCCACGAGCAGTACTTC.

The V call is TRBV6-6, the J call TRBJ2-7, with D possibly matching TRBD2 (5 bases). Germline CDR1 and CDR2: MNHNY and SVGAGI (reference sequence). This CDR3 contains 13 residues. V gave up 0 bases and J gave up 7 bases, with 10 bases separating them. The CDR3 is CASSYSGNQEQYF. CDR3 coding DNA: TGTGCCAGCAGTTACTCCGGGAACCAAGAGCAGTACTTC.

The V and J genes are TRBV10-2 and TRBJ2-7; 12 nucleotides align to TRBD2. Trimming removed 6 bases from V and 7 bases from J; junction bases left unmatched: 7. CDR1 and CDR2 (germline): WSHSY, SAAADI. CDR3 size: 14 residues. The CDR3 DNA sequence: TGCGCCAGCAGCGCTAGCGGGAGGGCCGGAGAGCAGTACTTC. Amino acids: CASSASGRAGEQYF.

As regards this clone: This specimen includes other DNA sequences encoding the same CDR3. V is TRBV29-1 and J is TRBJ1-1, with no clear D. This CDR3 has 12 amino acids. Germline CDR1 is SQVTM and CDR2 is ANQGSEA. V was cut by 4 bases and J by 2 bases, with 8 bases left in between. In nucleotides, the CDR3 is TGCAGCGTTGGTCAGACAAACACTGAAGCTTTCTTT. As protein: CSVGQTNTEAFF. Based on the CDR3 plus reference TRBV29-1 and TRBJ1-1, the full variable domain is SAVISQKPSRDICQRGTSLTIQCQVDSQVTMMFWYRQQPGQSLTLIATANQGSEATYESGFVIDKFPISRPNLTFSTLTVSNMSPEDSSIYLCSVGQTNTEAFFGQGTRLTVV.

This chain links TRBV5-6 with TRBJ2-7; 8 bases are shared with TRBD2. With 3 bases clipped from V and 5 bases from J, the junction kept 7 bases outside the gene matches. Germline V gene sequence: CDR1 SGHDT, CDR2 YYEEEE. The CDR3 runs to 14 residues. The CDR3 nucleotides are TGTGCCAGCAGCTGGGGGACTAGTATCGACGAGCAGTACTTC. Amino acid sequence: CASSWGTSIDEQYF.

This chain uses TRBV6-1 with TRBJ2-2; 13 bases are shared with TRBD2. V lost 4 bases and J lost 2; bases outside the gene matches: 10. CDR3 length equals 19 residues. The germline V gene has CDR1 MNHNS and CDR2 SASEGT. The DNA for the CDR3 is TGTGCCAGCAGTGGGCGAAAGGGACTAGCGGGAAAAAACACCGGGGAGCTGTTTTTT. Amino acid sequence: CASSGRKGLAGKNTGELFF.

The sample holds one count of this clone. The chain uses TRBV7-2 and TRBJ2-1, with D unresolved. The length of the CDR3 is 14 residues. The V and J ends lost 5 bases and 5 bases respectively, with 13 bases between them. The V gene's germline CDR1 is SGHTA and CDR2 FQGNSA. CDR3 nucleotides: TGTGCCAGCAGCCGCTACTCCACCGACAATGAGCAGTTCTTC. Residues: CASSRYSTDNEQFF.

The chain employs TRBV28 and TRBJ2-7; 12 bases are shared with TRBD1. The CDR3 contains 15 residues. The V and J ends lost 3 bases and 4 bases, in that order; junction bases with no gene match: 4. Germline V gene data show CDR1 as MDHEN and CDR2 as SYDVKM. The CDR3 nucleotides read TGTGCCAGCAGTTTTGGGACAGGGGGCTTGTACGAGCAGTACTTC. The encoded protein is CASSFGTGGLYEQYF.

The chain uses TRBV5-5 and TRBJ1-1, with unresolved D. This CDR3 region has 11 residues. Trimming removed 4 bases at V and 10 bases at J, with 11 bases between. Germline-derived CDR1 and CDR2 are SGHKS and YYEKEE (reference sequence). DNA for the CDR3: TGTGCCAGCAGCCCGGGTGGAACAGCTTTCTTT. Translation gives CASSPGGTAFF.

This clone showed up just once. The chain has TRBV5-1 and TRBJ2-5; 7 bases are shared with TRBD2. Per the germline V gene, CDR1 is SGHRS and CDR2 is YFSETQ. The CDR3 consists of 18 residues. Unmatched junction bases numbered 15, after V lost 4 bases and J lost 0 bases. Written as DNA, the CDR3 is TGCGCCAGCAGCCCGTTCCCCGGGGCTAGCGGAAACCAAGAGACCCAGTACTTC. Its translation is CASSPFPGASGNQETQYF.

The J gene is TRBJ1-1, the V gene TRBV27; D is possibly TRBD1 (5 bases). From germline, CDR1 is MNHEY and CDR2 SMNVEV (reference sequence). Trimming stripped 4 bases from V and 3 bases from J, with 9 bases between. The CDR3 loop spans 13 amino acids. The CDR3 loop reads CASSSREHTEAFF. CDR3 DNA: TGTGCCAGCAGTTCCAGGGAGCACACTGAAGCTTTCTTT.

V and J are TRBV7-6 and TRBJ2-5; D unclear. V was clipped by 3 bases and J by 2 bases, with 1 base between them. In germline, CDR1 is SGHVS, CDR2 FNYEAQ. This CDR3 is built from 11 residues. CDR3 DNA: TGTGCCAGCAGCTTGCAAGAGACCCAGTACTTC. This codes for CASSLQETQYF.

The chain links TRBV5-6 to TRBJ1-1; D not resolved. Germline lookup yields CDR1 SGHDT and CDR2 YYEEEE. Trimming stripped 0 bases from V and 0 bases from J, with 15 bases between. The CDR3 runs 17 residues. The CDR3 region is CASSLARTGNMNTEAFF. CDR3 nucleotides: TGTGCCAGCAGCTTGGCGCGGACCGGGAACATGAACACTGAAGCTTTCTTT.